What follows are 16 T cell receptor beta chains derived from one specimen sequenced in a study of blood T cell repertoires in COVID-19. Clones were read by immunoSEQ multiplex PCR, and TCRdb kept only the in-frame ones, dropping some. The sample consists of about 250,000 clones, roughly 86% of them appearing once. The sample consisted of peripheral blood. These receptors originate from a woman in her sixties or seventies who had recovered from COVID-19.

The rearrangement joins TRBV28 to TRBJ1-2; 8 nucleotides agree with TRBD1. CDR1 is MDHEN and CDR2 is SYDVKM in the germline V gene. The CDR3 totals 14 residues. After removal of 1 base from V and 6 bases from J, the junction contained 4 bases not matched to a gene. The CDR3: CASSLLDRGHGYTF. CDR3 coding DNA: TGTGCCAGCAGTTTATTAGACAGGGGACATGGCTACACCTTC.

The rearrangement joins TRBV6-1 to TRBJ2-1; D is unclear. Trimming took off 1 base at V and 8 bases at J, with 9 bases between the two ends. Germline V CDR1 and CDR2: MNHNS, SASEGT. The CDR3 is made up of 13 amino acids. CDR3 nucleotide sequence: TGTGCCAGCAGTGAAGATTCTCAGGATGAGCAGTTCTTC. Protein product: CASSEDSQDEQFF.

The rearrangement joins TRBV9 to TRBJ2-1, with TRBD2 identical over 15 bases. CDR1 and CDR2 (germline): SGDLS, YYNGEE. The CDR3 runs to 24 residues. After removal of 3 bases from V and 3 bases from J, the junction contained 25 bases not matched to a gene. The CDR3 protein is CASSAAPGLAGGLSFPPLYNEQFF. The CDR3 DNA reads TGTGCCAGCAGCGCGGCCCCGGGACTAGCGGGGGGCCTGTCCTTCCCTCCCCTCTACAATGAGCAGTTCTTC.

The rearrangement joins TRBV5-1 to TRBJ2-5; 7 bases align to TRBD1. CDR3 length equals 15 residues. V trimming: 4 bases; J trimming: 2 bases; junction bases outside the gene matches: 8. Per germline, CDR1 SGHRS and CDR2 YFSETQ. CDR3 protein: CASSRTPTGQETQYF. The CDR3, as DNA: TGCGCCAGCAGCAGAACCCCGACAGGGCAAGAGACCCAGTACTTC.

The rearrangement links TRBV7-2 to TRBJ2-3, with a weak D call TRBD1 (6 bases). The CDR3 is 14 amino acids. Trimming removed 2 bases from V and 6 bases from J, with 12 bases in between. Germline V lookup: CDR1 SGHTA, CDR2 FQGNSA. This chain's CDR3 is CASSLWGPPDTQYF. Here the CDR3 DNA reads TGTGCCAGCAGCTTATGGGGGCCCCCGGATACGCAGTATTTT.

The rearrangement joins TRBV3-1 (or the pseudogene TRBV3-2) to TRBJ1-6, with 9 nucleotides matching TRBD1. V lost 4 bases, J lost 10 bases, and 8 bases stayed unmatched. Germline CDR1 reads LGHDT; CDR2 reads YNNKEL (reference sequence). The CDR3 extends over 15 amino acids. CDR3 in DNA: TGTGCCAGCAGCCTAGGGACAGGGAGTGACTCACCCCTCCACTTT. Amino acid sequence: CASSLGTGSDSPLHF.

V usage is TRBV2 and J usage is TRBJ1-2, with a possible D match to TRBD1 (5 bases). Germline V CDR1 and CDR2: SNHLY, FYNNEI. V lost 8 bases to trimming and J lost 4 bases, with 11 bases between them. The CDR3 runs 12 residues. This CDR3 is CASGGVSYGYTF. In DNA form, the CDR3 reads TGTGCCAGCGGGGGGGTAAGCTATGGCTACACCTTC.

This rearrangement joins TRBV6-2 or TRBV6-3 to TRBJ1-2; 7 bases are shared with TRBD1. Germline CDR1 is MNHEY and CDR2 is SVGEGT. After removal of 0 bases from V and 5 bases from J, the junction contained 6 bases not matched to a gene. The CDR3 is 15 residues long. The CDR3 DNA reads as TGTGCCAGCAGTTACTCCCAGGGACAGCCTTATGGCTACACCTTC. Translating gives CASSYSQGQPYGYTF.

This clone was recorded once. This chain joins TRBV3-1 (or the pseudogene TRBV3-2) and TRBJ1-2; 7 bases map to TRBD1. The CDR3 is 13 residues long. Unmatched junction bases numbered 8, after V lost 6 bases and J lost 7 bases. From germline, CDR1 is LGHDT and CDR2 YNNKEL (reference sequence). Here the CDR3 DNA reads TGTGCCAGCAGACGTACAGGGGCAGGTGGCTACACCTTC. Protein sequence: CASRRTGAGGYTF.

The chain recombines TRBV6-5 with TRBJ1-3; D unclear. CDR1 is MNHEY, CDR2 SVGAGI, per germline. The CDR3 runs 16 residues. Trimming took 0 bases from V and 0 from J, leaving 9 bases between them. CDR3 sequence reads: CASSYSNRISGNTIYF. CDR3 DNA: TGTGCCAGCAGTTACTCCAACAGAATCTCTGGAAACACCATATATTTT.

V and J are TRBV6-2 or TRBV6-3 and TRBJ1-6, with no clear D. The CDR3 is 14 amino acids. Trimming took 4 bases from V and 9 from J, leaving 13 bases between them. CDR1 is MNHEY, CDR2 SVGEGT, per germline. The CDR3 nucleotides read TGTGCCAGCAGTTTACCCTGGGAGACTTCACCCCTCCACTTT. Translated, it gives CASSLPWETSPLHF.

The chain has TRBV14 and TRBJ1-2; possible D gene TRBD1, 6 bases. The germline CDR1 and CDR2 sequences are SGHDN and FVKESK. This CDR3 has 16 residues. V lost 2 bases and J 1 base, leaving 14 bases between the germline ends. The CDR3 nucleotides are TGTGCCAGCAGCCAATACGCAGGGGCACTTAACTATGGCTACACCTTC. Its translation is CASSQYAGALNYGYTF. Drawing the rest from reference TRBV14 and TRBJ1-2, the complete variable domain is EAGVTQFPSHSVIEKGQTVTLRCDPISGHDNLYWYRRVMGKEIKFLLHFVKESKQDESGMPNNRFLAERTGGTYSTLKVQPAELEDSGVYFCASSQYAGALNYGYTFGSGTRLTVV.

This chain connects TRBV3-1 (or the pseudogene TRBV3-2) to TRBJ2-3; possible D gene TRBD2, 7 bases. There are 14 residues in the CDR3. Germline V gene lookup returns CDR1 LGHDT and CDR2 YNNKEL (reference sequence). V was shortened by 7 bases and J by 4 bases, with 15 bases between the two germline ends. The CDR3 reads CASKVRGAADTQYF. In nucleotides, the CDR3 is TGTGCCAGCAAGGTCCGGGGGGCCGCAGATACGCAGTATTTT.

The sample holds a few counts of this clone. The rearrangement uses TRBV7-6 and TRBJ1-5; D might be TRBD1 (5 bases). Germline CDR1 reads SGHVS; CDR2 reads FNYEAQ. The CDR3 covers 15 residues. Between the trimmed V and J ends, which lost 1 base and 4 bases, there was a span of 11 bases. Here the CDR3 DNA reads TGTGCCAGCAGCTTAGGGCAGGGTGAGAATCAGCCCCAGCATTTT. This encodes CASSLGQGENQPQHF. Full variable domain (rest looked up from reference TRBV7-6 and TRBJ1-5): GAGVSQSPRYKVTKRGQDVALRCDPISGHVSLYWYRQALGQGPEFLTYFNYEAQQDKSGLPNDRFSAERPEGSISTLTIQRTEQRDSAMYRCASSLGQGENQPQHFGDGTRLSIL.

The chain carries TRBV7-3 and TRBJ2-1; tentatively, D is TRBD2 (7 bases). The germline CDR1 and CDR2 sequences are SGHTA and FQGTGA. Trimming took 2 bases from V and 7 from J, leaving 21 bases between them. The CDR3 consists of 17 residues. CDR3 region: CASSLGPGGGGMNEQFF. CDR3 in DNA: TGTGCCAGCAGCTTAGGCCCTGGGGGCGGGGGCATGAATGAGCAGTTCTTC.

CDR3 coding DNA: TGTGCCAGCAGTTACCCCAGGGCGGGGGGGTCAGAGACCCAGTACTTC. Its protein product is CASSYPRAGGSETQYF. This chain connects TRBV6-5 to TRBJ2-5; TRBD2 aligns across 9 bases. The CDR3 has 16 residues. Germline assignment: CDR1 MNHEY and CDR2 SVGAGI. V lost 2 bases, J lost 4 bases, and 8 bases stayed unmatched.